Listed here is a single TCR beta chain. This sample stems from a study of blood T cell repertoires in COVID-19. In the study overall: Samples representing acute and convalescent COVID-19 were sourced from the United States, Italy and Spain. PBMCs, B-cell-depleted T cells, or T cells were the source of the cDNA or gDNA that made up the material.

The CDR3 consists of 14 residues. The V gene lost 5 bases and the J gene lost 5 bases, with 16 bases spanning the gap. Germline V gene lookup returns CDR1 GTSNPN and CDR2 SVGIG (reference sequence). Authors' processing steps: From reference gene primer amplification, estimates of nucleated cell counts were derived. The protocol was immunoSEQ multiplex PCR, while the TCRdb copy is restricted to in-frame clones and leaves out a portion. That table furnishes V, J and clone size, whereas the DNA furnished D and trimming. The profile shows approximately 28,000 clones, 85% to 95% of them singletons. Patients of the Seattle cohort, enrolled during active infection, were followed longitudinally.

The receptor was isolated from a woman in her seventies with COVID-19, enrolled during active disease. The rearrangement links TRBV30 to TRBJ1-3; D might be TRBD1 (5 bases). Sequencing was done on a sample of peripheral blood. CDR3 in amino acids: CAWAEGHGRNTIYF. CDR3 DNA: TGTGCCTGGGCCGAAGGACACGGACGAAACACCATATATTTT.